A selection of T cell receptor beta chains follows, all from one sample in a study of CD8 T cells in Susac syndrome. TCRdb analysed the immunoSEQ multiplex PCR reads with MiXCR anew, one entry per CDR3 protein. The sample lists roughly 150,000 distinct CDR3 sequences; approximately 96% were seen once. The specimen sequenced was CD4+ T cells from PBMCs. The receptors were gathered from a human donor with Susac syndrome. The CDR3 runs from the conserved cysteine through the conserved F or W. A D gene is named only where the DNA matches it firmly. Clone size is given for some rows only: seen once, a few or many times, or a class if the clone is expanded.

v_call	clone_size	d_call	j_call	cdr3_aa	cdr3_nt
TRBV20-1	NA	NA	TRBJ2-7	CSASKEGASYEQYF	TGCAGTGCTTCGAAAGAGGGAGCTTCCTACGAGCAGTACTTC
TRBV12-3/TRBV12-4	NA	TRBD1	TRBJ2-3	CASSLSRGTDTQYF	TGTGCCAGCAGTTTATCCAGGGGGACAGATACGCAGTATTTT
TRBV18	few	NA	TRBJ1-4	CASSPDLNEKLFF	TGTGCCAGCTCACCGGACCTAAATGAAAAACTGTTTTTT
TRBV9	NA	NA	TRBJ1-1	CASSPNGEGGDAFF	TGTGCCAGCAGCCCCAATGGAGAAGGGGGGGATGCTTTCTTT
TRBV27	NA	NA	TRBJ1-4	CASSLFPGSATNEKLFF	TGTGCCAGCAGTTTATTCCCAGGGAGTGCAACTAATGAAAAACTGTTTTTT
TRBV5-1	NA	NA	TRBJ1-5	CASSLDRDSNQPQHF	TGCGCCAGCAGCCTCGACCGGGATAGCAATCAGCCCCAGCATTTT
TRBV12-3/TRBV12-4	NA	NA	TRBJ1-2	CASSRVIEGYGYTF	TGTGCCAGCAGTCGCGTCATAGAGGGCTATGGCTACACCTTC
TRBV18	NA	NA	TRBJ2-5	CASSPLGAERETQYF	TGTGCCAGCTCACCACTTGGGGCAGAACGGGAGACCCAGTACTTC
TRBV15	NA	NA	TRBJ1-4	CATSRVRATNEKLFF	TGTGCCACCAGCAGAGTCAGGGCAACTAATGAAAAACTGTTTTTT
TRBV3-1	NA	TRBD2	TRBJ2-2	CASSQRTSGSGELFF	TGTGCCAGCAGCCAGAGGACTAGCGGGTCCGGGGAGCTGTTTTTT
TRBV20-1	NA	TRBD2	TRBJ2-6	CSARDRGAGANVLTF	TGCAGTGCTAGAGATCGGGGGGCTGGGGCCAACGTCCTGACTTTC
TRBV7-8	NA	TRBD2	TRBJ2-1	CASSSSGGEHREQFF	TGTGCCAGCAGCTCTAGCGGGGGGGAACATAGGGAGCAGTTCTTC
TRBV20-1	NA	NA	TRBJ1-2	CSAPGLRADYGYTF	TGCAGTGCCCCGGGTTTGAGGGCCGACTATGGCTACACCTTC
TRBV29-1	NA	NA	TRBJ1-1	CSVEGGFGTEAFF	TGCAGCGTTGAAGGGGGTTTCGGCACTGAAGCTTTCTTT
TRBV5-6	NA	NA	TRBJ1-2	CASSFEQGRYTF	TGTGCCAGCAGCTTTGAGCAGGGACGCTACACCTTC
TRBV29-1	once	NA	TRBJ1-2	CSVEDRGYGYTF	TGCAGCGTTGAAGACAGGGGCTATGGCTACACCTTC
TRBV7-9	NA	NA	TRBJ1-2	CASRGVSYGYTF	TGTGCCAGCAGAGGAGTGTCCTATGGCTACACCTTC
TRBV20-1	NA	NA	TRBJ2-4	CSAEEDSRYF	TGCAGTGCTGAGGAGGACAGTCGGTACTTC
TRBV6-1	NA	TRBD1	TRBJ1-2	CASSDPRRDSYGYTF	TGTGCCAGCAGTGACCCCCGAAGGGACAGCTATGGCTACACCTTC
TRBV15	NA	TRBD1	TRBJ1-6	CATSNDRDSPLHF	TGTGCCACCAGCAATGACAGGGATTCACCCCTCCACTTT
TRBV7-2	once	TRBD2	TRBJ2-7	CASSPWTSSYEQYF	TGTGCCAGCAGCCCATGGACTAGCAGCTACGAGCAGTACTTC
TRBV21-1	NA	NA	TRBJ1-2	CASSKEAQINYGYTF	TGTGCCAGCAGCAAAGAGGCCCAGATCAACTATGGCTACACCTTC
TRBV20-1	NA	NA	TRBJ2-5	CSVPGAGQETQYF	TGCAGTGTGCCAGGGGCGGGACAAGAGACCCAGTACTTC
TRBV7-9	NA	TRBD1	TRBJ1-2	CASSLGQADDYGYTF	TGTGCCAGCAGCCTTGGACAGGCGGATGACTATGGCTACACCTTC
TRBV29-1	NA	TRBD2	TRBJ2-1	CSARAGGHEQFF	TGCAGCGCCAGGGCGGGGGGCCATGAGCAGTTCTTC
TRBV20-1	NA	TRBD1	TRBJ1-6	CSASRDRGNSPLHF	TGCAGTGCTTCTCGGGACAGGGGGAATTCACCCCTCCACTTT
TRBV20-1	NA	NA	TRBJ2-5	CSARGGGRPRQETQYF	TGCAGTGCCAGGGGGGGAGGTCGGCCGAGGCAAGAGACCCAGTACTTC
TRBV7-2	NA	TRBD2	TRBJ2-7	CASSPGLAGEEQYF	TGTGCCAGCAGCCCCGGACTAGCGGGGGAGGAGCAGTACTTC
TRBV5-4	NA	NA	TRBJ2-7	CASSRQDETYEQYF	TGTGCCAGCAGCCGCCAGGACGAGACCTACGAGCAGTACTTC
TRBV11-2	NA	NA	TRBJ1-2	CASSLNFGETAYGYTF	TGTGCCAGCAGCTTAAATTTTGGCGAGACCGCCTATGGCTACACCTTC
TRBV29-1	NA	NA	TRBJ1-2	CSVEDPRGKANYGYTF	TGCAGCGTTGAAGATCCCAGGGGAAAAGCTAACTATGGCTACACCTTC
TRBV24-1	NA	NA	TRBJ2-5	CATSDYETQYF	TGTGCCACCAGTGACTACGAGACCCAGTACTTC
TRBV5-6	few	NA	TRBJ1-1	CASSLVGGEAFF	TGTGCCAGCAGCTTGGTCGGCGGTGAAGCTTTCTTT